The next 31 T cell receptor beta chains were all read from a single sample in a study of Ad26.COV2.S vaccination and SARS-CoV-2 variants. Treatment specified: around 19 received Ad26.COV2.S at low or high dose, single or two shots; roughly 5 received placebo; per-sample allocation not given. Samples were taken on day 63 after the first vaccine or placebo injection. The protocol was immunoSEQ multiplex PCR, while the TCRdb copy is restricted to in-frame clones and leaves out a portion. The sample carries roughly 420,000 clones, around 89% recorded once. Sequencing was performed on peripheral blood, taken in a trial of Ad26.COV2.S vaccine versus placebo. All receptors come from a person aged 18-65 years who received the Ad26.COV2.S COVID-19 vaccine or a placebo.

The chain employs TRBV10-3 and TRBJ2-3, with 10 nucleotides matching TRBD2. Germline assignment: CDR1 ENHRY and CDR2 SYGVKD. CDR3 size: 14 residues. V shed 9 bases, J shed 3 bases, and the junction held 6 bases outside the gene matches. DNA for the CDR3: TGTGCCATTCGTAGCGGGGGGCCAACAGATACGCAGTATTTT. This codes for CAIRSGGPTDTQYF.

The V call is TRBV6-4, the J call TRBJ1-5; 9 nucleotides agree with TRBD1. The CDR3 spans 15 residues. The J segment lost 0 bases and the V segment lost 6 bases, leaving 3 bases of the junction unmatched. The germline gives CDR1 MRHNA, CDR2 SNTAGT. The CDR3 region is CASSRTGDSNQPQHF. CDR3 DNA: TGTGCCAGCAGCAGGACAGGGGATAGCAATCAGCCCCAGCATTTT.

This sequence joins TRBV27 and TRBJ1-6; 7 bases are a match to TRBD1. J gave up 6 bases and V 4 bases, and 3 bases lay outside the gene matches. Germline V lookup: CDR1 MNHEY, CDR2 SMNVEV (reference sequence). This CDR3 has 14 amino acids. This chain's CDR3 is CASSYSGGNSPLHF. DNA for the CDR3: TGTGCCAGCAGTTATTCAGGGGGTAATTCACCCCTCCACTTT.

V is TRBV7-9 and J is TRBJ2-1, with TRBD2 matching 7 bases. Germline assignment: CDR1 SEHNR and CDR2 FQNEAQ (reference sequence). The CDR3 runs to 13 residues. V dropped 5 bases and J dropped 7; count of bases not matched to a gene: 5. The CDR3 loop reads CASSSGVLNEQFF. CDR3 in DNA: TGTGCCAGCAGCAGCGGGGTATTGAATGAGCAGTTCTTC.

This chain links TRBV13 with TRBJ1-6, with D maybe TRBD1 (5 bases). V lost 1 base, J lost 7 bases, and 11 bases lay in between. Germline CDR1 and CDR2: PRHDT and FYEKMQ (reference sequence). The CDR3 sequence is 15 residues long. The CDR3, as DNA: TGTGCCAGCAGCTTAGCAGGGTTAGGGAATTCACCCCTCCACTTT. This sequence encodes CASSLAGLGNSPLHF. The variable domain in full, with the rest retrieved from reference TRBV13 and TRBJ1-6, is AAGVIQSPRHLIKEKRETATLKCYPIPRHDTVYWYQQGPGQDPQFLISFYEKMQSDKGSIPDRFSAQQFSDYHSELNMSSLELGDSALYFCASSLAGLGNSPLHFGNGTRLTVT.

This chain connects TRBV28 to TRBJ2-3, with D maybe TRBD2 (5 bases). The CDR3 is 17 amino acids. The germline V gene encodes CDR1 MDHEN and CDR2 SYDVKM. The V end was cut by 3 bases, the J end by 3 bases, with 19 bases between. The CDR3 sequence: CASSLLKRVAITDTQYF. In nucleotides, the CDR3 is TGTGCCAGCAGTTTGCTCAAGAGGGTAGCTATAACAGATACGCAGTATTTT.

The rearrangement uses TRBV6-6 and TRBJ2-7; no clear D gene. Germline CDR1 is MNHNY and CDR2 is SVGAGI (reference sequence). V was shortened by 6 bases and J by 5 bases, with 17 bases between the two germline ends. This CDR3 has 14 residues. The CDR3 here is CASRKTLKAHEQYF. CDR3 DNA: TGTGCCAGCAGAAAGACACTCAAGGCTCACGAGCAGTACTTC.

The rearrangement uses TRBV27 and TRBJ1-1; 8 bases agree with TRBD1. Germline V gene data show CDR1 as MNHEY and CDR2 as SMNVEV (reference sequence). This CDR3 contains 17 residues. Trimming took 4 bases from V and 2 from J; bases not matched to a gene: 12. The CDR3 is CASSSLHPGGRNTEAFF. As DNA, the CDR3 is TGTGCCAGCAGTTCCCTTCACCCAGGGGGCAGAAACACTGAAGCTTTCTTT.

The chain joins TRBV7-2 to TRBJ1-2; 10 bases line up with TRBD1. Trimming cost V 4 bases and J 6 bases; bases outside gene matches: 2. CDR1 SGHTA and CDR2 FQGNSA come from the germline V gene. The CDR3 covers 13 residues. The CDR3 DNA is TGTGCCAGCAGCTGGACAGGGGGTAATGGCTACACCTTC. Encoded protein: CASSWTGGNGYTF.

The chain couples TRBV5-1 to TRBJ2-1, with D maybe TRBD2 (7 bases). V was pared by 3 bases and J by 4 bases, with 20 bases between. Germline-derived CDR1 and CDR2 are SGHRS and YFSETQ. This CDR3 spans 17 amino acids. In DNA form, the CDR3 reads TGCGCCAGCAGCTCCTCGGCGGGGGCCCCTCAATACAATGAGCAGTTCTTC. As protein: CASSSSAGAPQYNEQFF.

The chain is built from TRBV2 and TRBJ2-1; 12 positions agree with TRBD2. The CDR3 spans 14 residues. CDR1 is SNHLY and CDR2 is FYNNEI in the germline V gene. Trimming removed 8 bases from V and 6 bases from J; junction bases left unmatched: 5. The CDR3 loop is CASREGLAGNEQFF. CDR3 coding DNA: TGTGCCAGCCGCGAGGGACTAGCGGGCAATGAGCAGTTCTTC.

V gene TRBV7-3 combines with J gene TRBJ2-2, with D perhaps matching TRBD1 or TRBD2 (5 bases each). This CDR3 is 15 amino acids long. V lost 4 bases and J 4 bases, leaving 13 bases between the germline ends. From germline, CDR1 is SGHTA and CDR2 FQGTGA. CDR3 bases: TGTGCCAGCAGCTCTCAAGCCGGGGCCACCGGGGAGCTGTTTTTT. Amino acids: CASSSQAGATGELFF.

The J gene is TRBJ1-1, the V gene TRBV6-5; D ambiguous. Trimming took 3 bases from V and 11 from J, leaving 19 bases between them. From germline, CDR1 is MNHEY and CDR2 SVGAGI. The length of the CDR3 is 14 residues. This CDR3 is CASSYLVSGHWAFF. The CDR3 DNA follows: TGTGCCAGCAGTTATCTTGTGAGCGGCCATTGGGCTTTCTTT.

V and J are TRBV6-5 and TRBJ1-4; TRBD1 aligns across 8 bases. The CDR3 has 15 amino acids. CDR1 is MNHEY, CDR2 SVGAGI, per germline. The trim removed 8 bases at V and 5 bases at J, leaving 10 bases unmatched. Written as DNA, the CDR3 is TGTGCCAGCCGCCTCCTAAGGACAGGGAATGAAAAACTGTTTTTT. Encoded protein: CASRLLRTGNEKLFF.

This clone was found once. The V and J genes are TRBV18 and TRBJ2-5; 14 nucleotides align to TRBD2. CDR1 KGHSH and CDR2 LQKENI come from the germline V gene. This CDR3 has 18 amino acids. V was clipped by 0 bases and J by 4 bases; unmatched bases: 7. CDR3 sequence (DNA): TGTGCCAGCTCACCACCGAGGACTAGCGGGGGGCCGGGAGAGACCCAGTACTTC. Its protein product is CASSPPRTSGGPGETQYF.

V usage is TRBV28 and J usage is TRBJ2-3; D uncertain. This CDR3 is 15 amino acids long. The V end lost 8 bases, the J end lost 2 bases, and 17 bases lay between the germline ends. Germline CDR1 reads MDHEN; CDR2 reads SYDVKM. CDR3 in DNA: TGTGCCAGCGGGTCTCCCAGTATACCCACAGATACGCAGTATTTT. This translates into CASGSPSIPTDTQYF.

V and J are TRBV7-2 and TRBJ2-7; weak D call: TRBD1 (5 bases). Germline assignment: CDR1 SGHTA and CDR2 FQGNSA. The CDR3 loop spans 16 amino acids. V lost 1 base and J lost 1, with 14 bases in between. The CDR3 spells CASSLGHRLLSYEQYF. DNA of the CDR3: TGTGCCAGCAGCTTAGGTCACAGGCTGCTATCCTACGAGCAGTACTTC. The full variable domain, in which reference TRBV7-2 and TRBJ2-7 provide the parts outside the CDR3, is GAGVSQSPSNKVTEKGKDVELRCDPISGHTALYWYRQSLGQGLEFLIYFQGNSAPDKSGLPSDRFSAERTGGSVSTLTIQRTQQEDSAVYLCASSLGHRLLSYEQYFGPGTRLTVT.

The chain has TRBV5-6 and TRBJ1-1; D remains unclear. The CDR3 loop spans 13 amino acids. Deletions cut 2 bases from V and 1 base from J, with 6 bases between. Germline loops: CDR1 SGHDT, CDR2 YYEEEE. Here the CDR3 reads CASSFDGNTEAFF. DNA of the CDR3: TGTGCCAGCAGCTTTGACGGGAACACTGAAGCTTTCTTT.

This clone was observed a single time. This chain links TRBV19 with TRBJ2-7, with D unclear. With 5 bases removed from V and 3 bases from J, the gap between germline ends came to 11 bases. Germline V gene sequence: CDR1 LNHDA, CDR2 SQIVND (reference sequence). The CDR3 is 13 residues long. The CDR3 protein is CASSVEIHYEQYF. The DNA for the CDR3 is TGTGCCAGTAGTGTTGAGATCCACTACGAGCAGTACTTC.

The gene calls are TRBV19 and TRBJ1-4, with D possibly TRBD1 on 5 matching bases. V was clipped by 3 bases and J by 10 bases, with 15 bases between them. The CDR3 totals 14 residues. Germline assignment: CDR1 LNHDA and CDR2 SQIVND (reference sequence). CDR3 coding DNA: TGTGCCAGTAGTATCGCTCAGGGCTTCGGAAAACTGTTTTTT. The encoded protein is CASSIAQGFGKLFF.

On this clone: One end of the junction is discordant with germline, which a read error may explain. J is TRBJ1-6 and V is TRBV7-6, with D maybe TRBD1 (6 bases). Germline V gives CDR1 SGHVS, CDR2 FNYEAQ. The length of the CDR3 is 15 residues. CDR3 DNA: TGTGCCAGCAGCTTAGCACAGGGCGGCAATTCACGCCTCCACTTT. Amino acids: CASSLAQGGNSRLHF.

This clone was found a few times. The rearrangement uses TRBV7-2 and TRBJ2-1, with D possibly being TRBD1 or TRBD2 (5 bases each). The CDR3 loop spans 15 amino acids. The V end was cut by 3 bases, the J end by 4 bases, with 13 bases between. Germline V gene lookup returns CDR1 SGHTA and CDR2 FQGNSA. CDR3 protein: CASSFGTGNYNEQFF. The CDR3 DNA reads TGTGCCAGCAGCTTTGGGACGGGGAATTACAATGAGCAGTTCTTC. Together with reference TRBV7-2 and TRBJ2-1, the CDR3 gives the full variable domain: GAGVSQSPSNKVTEKGKDVELRCDPISGHTALYWYRQSLGQGLEFLIYFQGNSAPDKSGLPSDRFSAERTGGSVSTLTIQRTQQEDSAVYLCASSFGTGNYNEQFFGPGTRLTVL.

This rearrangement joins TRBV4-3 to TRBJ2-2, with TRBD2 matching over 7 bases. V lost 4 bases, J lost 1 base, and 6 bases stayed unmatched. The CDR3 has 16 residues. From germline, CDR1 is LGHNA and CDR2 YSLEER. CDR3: CASSRGRGRNTGELFF. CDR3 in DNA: TGCGCCAGCAGCCGCGGGCGGGGGAGGAACACCGGGGAGCTGTTTTTT.

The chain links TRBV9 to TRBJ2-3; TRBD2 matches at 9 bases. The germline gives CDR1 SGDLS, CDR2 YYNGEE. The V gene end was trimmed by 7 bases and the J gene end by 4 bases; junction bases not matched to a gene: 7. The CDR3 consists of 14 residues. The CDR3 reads CASAAGGRSDTQYF. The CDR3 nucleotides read TGTGCCAGCGCGGCGGGGGGGCGATCAGATACGCAGTATTTT.

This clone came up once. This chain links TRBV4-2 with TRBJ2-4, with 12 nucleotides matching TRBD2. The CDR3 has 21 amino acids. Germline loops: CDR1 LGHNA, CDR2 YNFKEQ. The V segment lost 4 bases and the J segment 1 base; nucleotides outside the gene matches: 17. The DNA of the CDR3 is TGTGCCAGCAGCCCGCCCCCCGGGACTAGCGGGCGTAAAGGGGCCAAAAACATTCAGTACTTC. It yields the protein CASSPPPGTSGRKGAKNIQYF.

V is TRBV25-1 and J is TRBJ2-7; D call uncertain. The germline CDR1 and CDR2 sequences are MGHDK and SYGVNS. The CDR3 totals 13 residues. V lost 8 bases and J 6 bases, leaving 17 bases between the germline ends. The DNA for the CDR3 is TGTGCCAGCGCCGGGCCCATATGGGGCGAGCAGTACTTC. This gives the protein CASAGPIWGEQYF.

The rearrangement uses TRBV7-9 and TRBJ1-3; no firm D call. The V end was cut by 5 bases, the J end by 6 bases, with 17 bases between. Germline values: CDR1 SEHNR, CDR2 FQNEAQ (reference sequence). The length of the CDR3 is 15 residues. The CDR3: CASSLPTTQENTIYF. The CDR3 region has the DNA TGTGCCAGCAGCCTACCCACGACTCAGGAAAACACCATATATTTT.

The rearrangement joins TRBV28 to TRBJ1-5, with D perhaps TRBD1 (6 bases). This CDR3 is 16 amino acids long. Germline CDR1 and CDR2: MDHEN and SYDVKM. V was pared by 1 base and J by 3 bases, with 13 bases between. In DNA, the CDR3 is TGTGCCAGCAGTTTATCTAGGCAGGGGATCAATCAGCCCCAGCATTTT. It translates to CASSLSRQGINQPQHF.

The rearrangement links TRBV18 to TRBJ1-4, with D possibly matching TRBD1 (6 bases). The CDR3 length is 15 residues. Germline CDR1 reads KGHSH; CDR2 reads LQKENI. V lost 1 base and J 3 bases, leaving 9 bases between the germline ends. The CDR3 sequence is CASSPLEGANEKLFF. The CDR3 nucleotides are TGTGCCAGCTCACCACTCGAGGGGGCTAATGAAAAACTGTTTTTT.

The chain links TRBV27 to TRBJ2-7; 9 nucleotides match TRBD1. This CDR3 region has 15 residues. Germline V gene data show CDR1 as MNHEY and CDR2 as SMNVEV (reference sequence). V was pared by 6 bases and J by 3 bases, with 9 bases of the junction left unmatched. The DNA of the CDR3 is TGTGCCAGCAGCCTAACCGGGACAGGGTTCTACGAGCAGTACTTC. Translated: CASSLTGTGFYEQYF.

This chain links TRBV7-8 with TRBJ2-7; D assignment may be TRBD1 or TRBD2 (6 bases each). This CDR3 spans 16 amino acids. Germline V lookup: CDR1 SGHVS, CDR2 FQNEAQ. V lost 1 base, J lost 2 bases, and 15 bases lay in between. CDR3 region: CASSLDFTGATYEQYF. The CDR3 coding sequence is TGTGCCAGCAGCTTAGATTTTACGGGGGCGACCTACGAGCAGTACTTC. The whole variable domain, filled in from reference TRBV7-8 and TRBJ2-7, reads GAGVSQSPRYKVAKRGQDVALRCDPISGHVSLFWYQQALGQGPEFLTYFQNEAQLDKSGLPSDRFFAERPEGSVSTLKIQRTQQEDSAVYLCASSLDFTGATYEQYFGPGTRLTVT.